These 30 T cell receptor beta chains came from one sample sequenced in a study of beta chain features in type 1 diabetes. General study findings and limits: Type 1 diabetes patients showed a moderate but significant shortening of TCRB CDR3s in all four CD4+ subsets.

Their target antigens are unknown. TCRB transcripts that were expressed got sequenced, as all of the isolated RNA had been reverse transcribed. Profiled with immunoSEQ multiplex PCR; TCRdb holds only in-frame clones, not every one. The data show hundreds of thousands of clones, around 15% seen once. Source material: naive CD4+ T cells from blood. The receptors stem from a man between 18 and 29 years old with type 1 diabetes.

CDR3 bases: TGTGCCAGCAGTGATGATCCTGGGCCCCGATCGCAGTATTTT. Residues: CASSDDPGPRSQYF. The V gene is TRBV6-1, the J gene TRBJ2-3; D remains unclear. The CDR3 spans 14 residues. V lost 3 bases to trimming and J lost 10 bases, with 17 bases between them. Germline V CDR1 and CDR2: MNHNS, SASEGT.

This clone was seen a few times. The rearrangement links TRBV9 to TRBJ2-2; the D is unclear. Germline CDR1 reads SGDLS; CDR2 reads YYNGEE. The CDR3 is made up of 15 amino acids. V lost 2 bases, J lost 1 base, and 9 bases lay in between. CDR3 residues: CASSVSGMNTGELFF. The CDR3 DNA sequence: TGTGCCAGCAGCGTGTCCGGTATGAACACCGGGGAGCTGTTTTTT.

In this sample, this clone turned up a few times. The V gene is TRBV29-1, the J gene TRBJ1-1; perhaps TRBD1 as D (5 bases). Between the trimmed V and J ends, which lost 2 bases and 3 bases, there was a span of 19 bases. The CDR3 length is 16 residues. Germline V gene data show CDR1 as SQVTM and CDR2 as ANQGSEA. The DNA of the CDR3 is TGCAGCGTTGAATTTAGGTACCAGAGACAGTACACTGAAGCTTTCTTT. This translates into CSVEFRYQRQYTEAFF. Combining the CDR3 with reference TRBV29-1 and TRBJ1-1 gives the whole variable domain SAVISQKPSRDICQRGTSLTIQCQVDSQVTMMFWYRQQPGQSLTLIATANQGSEATYESGFVIDKFPISRPNLTFSTLTVSNMSPEDSSIYLCSVEFRYQRQYTEAFFGQGTRLTVV.

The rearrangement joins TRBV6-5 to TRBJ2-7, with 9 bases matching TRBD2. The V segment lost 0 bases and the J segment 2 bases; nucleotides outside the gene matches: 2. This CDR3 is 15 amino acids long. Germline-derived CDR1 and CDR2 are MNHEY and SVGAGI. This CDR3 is CASSYSASGAYEQYF. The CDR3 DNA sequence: TGTGCCAGCAGTTACTCCGCTAGCGGGGCCTACGAGCAGTACTTC.

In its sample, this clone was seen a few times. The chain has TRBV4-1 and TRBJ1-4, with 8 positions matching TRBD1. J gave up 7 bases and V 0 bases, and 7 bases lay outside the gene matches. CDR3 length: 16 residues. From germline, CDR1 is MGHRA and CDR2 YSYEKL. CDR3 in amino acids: CASSQEGRGRREKLFF. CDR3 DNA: TGCGCCAGCAGCCAAGAAGGCAGGGGGCGCCGTGAAAAACTGTTTTTT.

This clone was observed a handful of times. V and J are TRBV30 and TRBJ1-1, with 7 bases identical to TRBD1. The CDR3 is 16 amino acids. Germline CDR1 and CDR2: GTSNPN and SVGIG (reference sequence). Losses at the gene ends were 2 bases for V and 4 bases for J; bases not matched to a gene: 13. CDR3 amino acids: CAWSHPLGQGGTEAFF. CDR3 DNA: TGTGCCTGGAGTCACCCCTTGGGGCAGGGGGGCACTGAAGCTTTCTTT.

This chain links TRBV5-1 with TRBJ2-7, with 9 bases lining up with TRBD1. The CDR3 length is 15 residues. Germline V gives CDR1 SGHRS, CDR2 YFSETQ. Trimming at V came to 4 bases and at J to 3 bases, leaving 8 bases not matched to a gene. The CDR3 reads CASSVADRGIYEQYF. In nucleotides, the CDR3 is TGCGCCAGCAGCGTGGCCGACAGGGGGATCTACGAGCAGTACTTC.

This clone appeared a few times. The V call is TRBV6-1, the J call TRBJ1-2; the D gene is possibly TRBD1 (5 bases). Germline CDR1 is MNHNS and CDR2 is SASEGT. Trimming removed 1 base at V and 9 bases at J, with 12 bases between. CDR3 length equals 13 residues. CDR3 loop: CASSEEGEGSYTF. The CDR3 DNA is TGTGCCAGCAGTGAAGAAGGGGAAGGAAGCTACACCTTC.

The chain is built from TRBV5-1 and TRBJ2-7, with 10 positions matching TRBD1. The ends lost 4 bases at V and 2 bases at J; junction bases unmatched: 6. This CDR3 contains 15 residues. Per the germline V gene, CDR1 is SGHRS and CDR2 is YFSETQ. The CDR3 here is CASSRGTGEAYEQYF. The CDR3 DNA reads TGCGCCAGCAGCCGGGGGACAGGGGAAGCCTACGAGCAGTACTTC. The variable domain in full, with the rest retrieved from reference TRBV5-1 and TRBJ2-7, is KAGVTQTPRYLIKTRGQQVTLSCSPISGHRSVSWYQQTPGQGLQFLFEYFSETQRNKGNFPGRFSGRQFSNSRSEMNVSTLELGDSALYLCASSRGTGEAYEQYFGPGTRLTVT.

The chain's CDR3 is CASSLGSNEQFF. CDR3 sequence (DNA): TGCGCCAGCAGCTTGGGCTCCAATGAGCAGTTCTTC. The chain uses TRBV5-1 and TRBJ2-1, with D hard to call. The V end was cut by 0 bases, the J end by 6 bases, with 4 bases between. The CDR3 contains 12 residues. Germline V gives CDR1 SGHRS, CDR2 YFSETQ.

The CDR3 DNA follows: TGCAGTGGAGTGGCAAATGGCTACACCTTC. Its translation is CSGVANGYTF. This chain joins TRBV20-1 and TRBJ1-2; D gene uncertain. The CDR3 length is 10 residues. Deletions cut 7 bases from V and 6 bases from J, with 9 bases between. Per germline, CDR1 DFQATT and CDR2 SNEGSKA (reference sequence).

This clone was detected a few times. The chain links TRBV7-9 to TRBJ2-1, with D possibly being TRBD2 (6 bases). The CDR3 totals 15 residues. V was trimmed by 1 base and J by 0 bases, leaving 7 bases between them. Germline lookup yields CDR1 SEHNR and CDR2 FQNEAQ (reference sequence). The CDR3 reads CASSLDGGSYNEQFF. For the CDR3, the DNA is TGTGCCAGCAGCTTAGACGGGGGCTCCTACAATGAGCAGTTCTTC.

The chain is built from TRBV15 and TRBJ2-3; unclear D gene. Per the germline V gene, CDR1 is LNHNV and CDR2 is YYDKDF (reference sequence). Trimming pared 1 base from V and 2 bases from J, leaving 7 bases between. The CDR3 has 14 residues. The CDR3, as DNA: TGTGCCACCAGCAGAGCGGTAAACACAGATACGCAGTATTTT. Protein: CATSRAVNTDTQYF. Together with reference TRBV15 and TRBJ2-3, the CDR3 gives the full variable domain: DAMVIQNPRYQVTQFGKPVTLSCSQTLNHNVMYWYQQKSSQAPKLLFHYYDKDFNNEADTPDNFQSRRPNTSFCFLDIRSPGLGDTAMYLCATSRAVNTDTQYFGPGTRLTVL.

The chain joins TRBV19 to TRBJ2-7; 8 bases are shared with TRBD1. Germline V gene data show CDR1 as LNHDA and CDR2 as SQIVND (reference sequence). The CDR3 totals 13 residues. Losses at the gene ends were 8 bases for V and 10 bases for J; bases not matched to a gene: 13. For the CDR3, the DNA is TGTGCCAGTGCGGACAGGGTGTTATTGAAACAGTACTTC. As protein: CASADRVLLKQYF.

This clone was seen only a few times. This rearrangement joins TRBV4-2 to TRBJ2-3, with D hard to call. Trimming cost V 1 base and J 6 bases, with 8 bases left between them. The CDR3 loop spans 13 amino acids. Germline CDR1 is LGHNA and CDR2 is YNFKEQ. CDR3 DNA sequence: TGTGCCAGCAGCCAAGTAGGTCCGGATACGCAGTATTTT. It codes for CASSQVGPDTQYF.

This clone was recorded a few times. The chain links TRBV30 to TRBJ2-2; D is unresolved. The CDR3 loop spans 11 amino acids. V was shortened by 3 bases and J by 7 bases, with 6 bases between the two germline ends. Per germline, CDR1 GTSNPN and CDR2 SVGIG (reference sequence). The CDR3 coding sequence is TGTGCCTGGAGGAGAATCGGGGAGCTGTTTTTT. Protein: CAWRRIGELFF.

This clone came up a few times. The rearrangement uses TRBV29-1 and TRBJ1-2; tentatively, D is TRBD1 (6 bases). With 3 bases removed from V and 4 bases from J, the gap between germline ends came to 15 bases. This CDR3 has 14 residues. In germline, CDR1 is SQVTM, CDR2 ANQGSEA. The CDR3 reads CSVDLARGIYGYTF. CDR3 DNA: TGCAGCGTTGATTTGGCCAGGGGCATCTATGGCTACACCTTC.

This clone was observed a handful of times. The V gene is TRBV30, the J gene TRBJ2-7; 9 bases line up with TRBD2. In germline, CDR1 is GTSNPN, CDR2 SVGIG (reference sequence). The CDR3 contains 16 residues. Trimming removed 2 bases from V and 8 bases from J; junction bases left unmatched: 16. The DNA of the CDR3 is TGTGCCTGGAGTCCTACCAGGATAGCGGGAGTAGACAAGCAGTACTTC. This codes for CAWSPTRIAGVDKQYF.

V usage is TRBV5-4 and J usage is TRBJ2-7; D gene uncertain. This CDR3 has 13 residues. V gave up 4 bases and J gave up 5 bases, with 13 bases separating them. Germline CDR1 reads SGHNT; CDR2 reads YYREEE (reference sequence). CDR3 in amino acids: CASSPSQFDEQYF. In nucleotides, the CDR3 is TGTGCCAGCAGCCCTTCCCAGTTCGACGAGCAGTACTTC.

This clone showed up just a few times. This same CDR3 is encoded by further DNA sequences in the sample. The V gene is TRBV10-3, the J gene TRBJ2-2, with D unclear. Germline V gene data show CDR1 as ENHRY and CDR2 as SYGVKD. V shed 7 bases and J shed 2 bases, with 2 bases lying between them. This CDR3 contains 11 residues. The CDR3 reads CAITNTGELFF. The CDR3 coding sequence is TGTGCCATCACAAACACCGGGGAGCTGTTTTTT.

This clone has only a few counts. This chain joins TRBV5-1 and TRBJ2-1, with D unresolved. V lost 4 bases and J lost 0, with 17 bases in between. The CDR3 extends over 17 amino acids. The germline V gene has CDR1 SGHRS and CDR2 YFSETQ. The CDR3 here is CASSPGIAVSSYNEQFF. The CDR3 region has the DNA TGCGCCAGCAGCCCTGGGATCGCGGTTAGCTCCTACAATGAGCAGTTCTTC.

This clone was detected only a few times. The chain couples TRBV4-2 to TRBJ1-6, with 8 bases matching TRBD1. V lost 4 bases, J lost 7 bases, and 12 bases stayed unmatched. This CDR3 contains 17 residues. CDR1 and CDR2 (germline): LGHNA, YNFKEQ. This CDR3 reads CASSLRATGAWNSPLHF. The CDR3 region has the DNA TGTGCCAGCAGCCTCCGAGCGACAGGGGCTTGGAATTCACCCCTCCACTTT.

This chain's CDR3 is CASSRVAGNTGELFF. In nucleotides, the CDR3 is TGCGCCAGCAGCCGAGTAGCGGGGAACACCGGGGAGCTGTTTTTT. This chain links TRBV5-1 with TRBJ2-2, with 7 bases lining up with TRBD2. With V trimmed by 4 bases and J by 1 base, 4 bases remained unmatched. Germline V gene data show CDR1 as SGHRS and CDR2 as YFSETQ. The CDR3 runs 15 residues.

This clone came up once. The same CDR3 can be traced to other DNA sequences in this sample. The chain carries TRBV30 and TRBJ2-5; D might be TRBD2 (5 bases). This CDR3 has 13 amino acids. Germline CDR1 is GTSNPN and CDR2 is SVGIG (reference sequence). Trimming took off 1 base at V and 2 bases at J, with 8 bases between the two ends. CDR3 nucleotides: TGTGCCTGGAGTGCCTCGGGGCAAGAGACCCAGTACTTC. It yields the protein CAWSASGQETQYF.

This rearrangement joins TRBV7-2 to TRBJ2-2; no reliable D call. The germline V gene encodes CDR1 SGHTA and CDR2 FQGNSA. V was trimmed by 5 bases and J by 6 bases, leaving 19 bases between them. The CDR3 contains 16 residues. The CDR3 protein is CASSLLGQDYPGELFF. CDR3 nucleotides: TGTGCCAGCAGCCTGCTAGGCCAGGATTATCCCGGGGAGCTGTTTTTT.

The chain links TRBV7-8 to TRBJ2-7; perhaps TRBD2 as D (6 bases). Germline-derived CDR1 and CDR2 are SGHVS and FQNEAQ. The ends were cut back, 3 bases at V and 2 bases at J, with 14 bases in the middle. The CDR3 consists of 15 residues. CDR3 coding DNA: TGTGCCAGCAGCTTCGTAGGGACTGCCACCTACGAGCAGTACTTC. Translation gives CASSFVGTATYEQYF.

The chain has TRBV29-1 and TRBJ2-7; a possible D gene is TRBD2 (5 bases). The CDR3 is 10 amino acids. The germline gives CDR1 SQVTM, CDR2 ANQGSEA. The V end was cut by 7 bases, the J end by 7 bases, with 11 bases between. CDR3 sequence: CSAAEGEQYF. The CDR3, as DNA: TGCAGCGCGGCTGAGGGAGAGCAGTACTTC.

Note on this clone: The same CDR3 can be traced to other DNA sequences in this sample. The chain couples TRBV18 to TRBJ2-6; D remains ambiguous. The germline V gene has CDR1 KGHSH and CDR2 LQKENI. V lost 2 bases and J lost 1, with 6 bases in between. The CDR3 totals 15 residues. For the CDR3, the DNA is TGTGCCAGCTCACCAAGGGTATCTGGGGCCAACGTCCTGACTTTC. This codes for CASSPRVSGANVLTF.

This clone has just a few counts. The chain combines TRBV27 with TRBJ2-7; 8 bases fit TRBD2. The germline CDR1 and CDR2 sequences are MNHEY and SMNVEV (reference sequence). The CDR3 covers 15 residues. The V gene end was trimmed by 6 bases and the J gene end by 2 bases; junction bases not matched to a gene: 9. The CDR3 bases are TGTGCCAGCAGCATTAGCGGGATTATCGCCTACGAGCAGTACTTC. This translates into CASSISGIIAYEQYF.

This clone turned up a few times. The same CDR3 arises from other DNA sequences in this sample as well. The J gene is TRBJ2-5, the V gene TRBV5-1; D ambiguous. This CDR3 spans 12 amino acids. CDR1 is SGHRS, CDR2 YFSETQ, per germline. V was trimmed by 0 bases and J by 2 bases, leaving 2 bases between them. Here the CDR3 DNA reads TGCGCCAGCAGCTTGGGACAAGAGACCCAGTACTTC. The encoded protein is CASSLGQETQYF.